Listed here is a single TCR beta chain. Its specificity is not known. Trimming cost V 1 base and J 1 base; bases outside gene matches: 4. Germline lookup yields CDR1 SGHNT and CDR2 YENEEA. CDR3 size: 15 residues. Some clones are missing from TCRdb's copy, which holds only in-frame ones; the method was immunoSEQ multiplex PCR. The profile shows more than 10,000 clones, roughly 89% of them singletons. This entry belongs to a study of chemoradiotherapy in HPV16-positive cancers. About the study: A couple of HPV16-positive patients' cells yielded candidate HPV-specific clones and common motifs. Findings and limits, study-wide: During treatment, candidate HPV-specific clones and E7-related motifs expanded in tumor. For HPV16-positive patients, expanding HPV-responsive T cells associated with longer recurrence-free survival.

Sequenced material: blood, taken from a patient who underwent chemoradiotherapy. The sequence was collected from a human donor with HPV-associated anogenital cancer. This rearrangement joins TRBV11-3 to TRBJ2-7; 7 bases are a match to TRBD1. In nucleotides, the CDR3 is TGTGCCAGCAGCTTAGGGACAGGACGTTCCTACGAGCAGTACTTC. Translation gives CASSLGTGRSYEQYF.